A selection of T cell receptor beta chains follows, all from one sample in a study of OX40 agonist ivuxolimab in advanced cancers. Repertoires were generated with immunoSEQ multiplex PCR, while TCRdb's copy carries only in-frame clones and drops some. The repertoire consists of some 66,000 clones, with roughly 80% occurring once and the leading ten covering around 1.6%. This specimen was CD4+ or CD8+ T cells sorted from blood, taken in a trial of the OX40 agonist ivuxolimab. The receptors were sampled from an adult with an advanced solid tumor such as melanoma, head and neck, liver or kidney cancer. Each CDR3 is given with its conserved first and last residue. The D gene is left open where the match is weak. The size field is filled for only some rows; it gives once, few, many or a size class.

d_call j_call v_call clone_size cdr3_aa cdr3_nt
. TRBJ2-1 TRBV28 . CASGYGDIQFF TGTGCCAGCGGGTACGGGGACATACAGTTCTTC
TRBD1 TRBJ2-7 TRBV18 . CASSSGTGAYEQYF TGTGCCAGCTCTTCCGGGACAGGGGCCTACGAGCAGTACTTC
TRBD1 TRBJ1-6 TRBV10-1 . CASRTGDNSPLHF TGCGCCAGCCGGACAGGCGATAATTCACCCCTCCACTTT
. TRBJ2-2 TRBV5-1 . CASSFFFTANTGELFF TGCGCCAGCAGCTTTTTTTTTACAGCGAACACCGGGGAGCTGTTTTTT
. TRBJ2-7 TRBV5-4 once CASSLWSSDEQYF TGTGCCAGCAGCTTGTGGTCGTCGGACGAGCAGTACTTC
TRBD2 TRBJ2-3 TRBV2 . CASRNGLAGGTDTQYF TGTGCCAGCAGGAACGGACTAGCTGGTGGCACAGATACGCAGTATTTT
. TRBJ2-3 TRBV10-3 . CAIRGVGTDTQYF TGTGCCATCAGAGGCGTTGGCACAGATACGCAGTATTTT
. TRBJ1-4 TRBV5-6 few CASSFSSVNEKLFF TGTGCCAGCAGCTTTTCGTCAGTAAATGAAAAACTGTTTTTT
TRBD2 TRBJ2-7 TRBV10-3 few CAISESILAGYEQYF TGTGCCATCAGTGAGTCGATACTAGCGGGATACGAGCAGTACTTC
TRBD2 TRBJ2-7 TRBV5-6 . CASSLRASGGLVQYF TGTGCCAGCAGCCTGCGGGCTAGCGGGGGGTTGGTGCAGTACTTC
TRBD2 TRBJ2-7 TRBV11-3 few CASSLSGSLSYEQYF TGTGCCAGCAGCTTAAGCGGGAGCCTCTCCTACGAGCAGTACTTC
TRBD2 TRBJ2-5 TRBV29-1 . CSVALATSGGETQYF TGCAGCGTTGCTTTGGCTACTAGCGGGGGAGAGACCCAGTACTTC
TRBD1 TRBJ1-1 TRBV5-4 . CASSFHRGGTEAFF TGTGCCAGCAGCTTCCACAGGGGCGGGACTGAAGCTTTCTTT
. TRBJ2-1 TRBV7-9 . CASSLAAANNEQFF TGTGCCAGCAGCTTAGCCGCGGCCAACAATGAGCAGTTCTTC
TRBD1 TRBJ2-6 TRBV19 . CASTPTGGANVLTF TGTGCCAGTACCCCGACAGGGGGGGCCAACGTCCTGACTTTC
. TRBJ2-7 TRBV7-9 few CASSSSVYEQYF TGTGCCAGCAGCTCATCCGTCTACGAGCAGTACTTC
. TRBJ2-7 TRBV18 . CASSPDNYEQYF TGTGCCAGCTCCCCAGACAATTACGAGCAGTACTTC
. TRBJ2-1 TRBV7-6 . CASSLSGPYNEQFF TGTGCCAGCAGCTTAAGCGGGCCCTACAATGAGCAGTTCTTC
. TRBJ1-4 TRBV30 . CAWSVQGGEKLFF TGTGCCTGGAGTGTACAGGGAGGTGAAAAACTGTTTTTT
. TRBJ1-2 TRBV28 . CASSLSARGGQFPF TGTGCCAGCAGTTTAAGCGCGAGGGGCGGCCAGTTCCCTTTC
. TRBJ1-5 TRBV25-1 once CASSEYQGEPQHF TGTGCCAGCAGTGAATACCAGGGAGAGCCCCAGCATTTT
TRBD1 TRBJ1-3 TRBV14 . CASSLQGARGNTIYF TGTGCCAGCAGCTTACAGGGGGCGCGGGGAAACACCATATATTTT
. TRBJ2-5 TRBV14 . CASSQGHLETQYF TGTGCCAGCAGCCAGGGACATTTGGAGACCCAGTACTTC
TRBD1 TRBJ2-5 TRBV5-1 . CASSLASGTGMETQYF TGCGCCAGCAGCTTGGCATCCGGGACAGGAATGGAGACCCAGTACTTC
. TRBJ1-5 TRBV19 once CASSIALNQPQHF TGTGCCAGTAGTATAGCCCTCAATCAGCCCCAGCATTTT
TRBD2 TRBJ2-1 TRBV5-1 few CASSTGLAVNEQFF TGCGCCAGCAGCACGGGACTAGCGGTCAATGAGCAGTTCTTC
. TRBJ2-1 TRBV19 . CASSIDGQVRLNEQFF TGTGCCAGTAGTATAGATGGGCAGGTACGCCTCAATGAGCAGTTCTTC
. TRBJ2-7 TRBV20-1 . CSASAYYEQYF TGCAGTGCCAGTGCGTACTACGAGCAGTACTTC
. TRBJ2-7 TRBV7-2 . CASSHAGAYYEQYF TGTGCCAGCAGCCATGCGGGGGCATACTACGAGCAGTACTTC
. TRBJ1-5 TRBV2 . CASSAQGDQPQHF TGTGCCAGCAGTGCCCAGGGAGATCAGCCCCAGCATTTT
TRBD1 TRBJ2-7 TRBV7-9 . CASSLGTGTYEQYF TGTGCCAGCAGCTTAGGGACAGGAACCTACGAGCAGTACTTC
. TRBJ2-7 TRBV5-1 . CASSPGTPYEQYF TGCGCCAGCAGCCCCGGGACACCCTACGAGCAGTACTTC
TRBD2 TRBJ2-1 TRBV14 . CASSHYSGRGYNEQFF TGTGCCAGCAGCCATTATAGCGGGAGGGGTTACAATGAGCAGTTCTTC
. TRBJ1-2 TRBV30 . CAWSVRIYGYTF TGTGCCTGGAGTGTACGGATCTATGGCTACACCTTC
TRBD2 TRBJ2-7 TRBV11-2 . CASSTLAGNSYEQYF TGTGCCAGCAGCACCCTAGCGGGAAACTCCTACGAGCAGTACTTC
TRBD1 TRBJ2-7 TRBV19 . CASSIATGASYEQYF TGTGCCAGTAGTATAGCGACAGGGGCATCCTACGAGCAGTACTTC
. TRBJ1-5 TRBV29-1 . CSVALDIKQPQHF TGCAGCGTTGCCTTGGACATTAAACAGCCCCAGCATTTT